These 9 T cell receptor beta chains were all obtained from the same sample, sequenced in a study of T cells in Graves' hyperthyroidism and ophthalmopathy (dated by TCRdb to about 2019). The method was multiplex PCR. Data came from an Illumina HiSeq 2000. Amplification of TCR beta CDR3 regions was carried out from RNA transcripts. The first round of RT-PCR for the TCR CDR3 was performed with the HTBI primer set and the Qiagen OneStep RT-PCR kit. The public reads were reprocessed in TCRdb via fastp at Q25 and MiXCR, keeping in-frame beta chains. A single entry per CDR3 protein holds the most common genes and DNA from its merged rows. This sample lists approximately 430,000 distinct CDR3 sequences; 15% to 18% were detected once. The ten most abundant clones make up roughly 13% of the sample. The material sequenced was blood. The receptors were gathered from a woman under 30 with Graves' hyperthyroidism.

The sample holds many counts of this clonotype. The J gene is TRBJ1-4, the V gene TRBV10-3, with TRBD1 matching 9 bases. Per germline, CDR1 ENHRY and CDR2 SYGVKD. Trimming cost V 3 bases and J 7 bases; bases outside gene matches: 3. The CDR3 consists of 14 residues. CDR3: CAISERTGAEKLFF. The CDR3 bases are TGTGCCATCAGTGAAAGGACAGGGGCTGAAAAACTGTTTTTT.

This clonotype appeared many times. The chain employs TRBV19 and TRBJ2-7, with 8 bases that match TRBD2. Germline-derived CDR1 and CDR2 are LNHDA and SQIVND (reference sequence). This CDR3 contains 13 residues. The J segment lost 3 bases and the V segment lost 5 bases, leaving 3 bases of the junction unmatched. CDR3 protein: CASSRAGDYEQYF. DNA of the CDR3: TGTGCCAGTAGTCGAGCGGGGGACTACGAGCAGTACTTC. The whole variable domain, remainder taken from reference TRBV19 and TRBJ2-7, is DGGITQSPKYLFRKEGQNVTLSCEQNLNHDAMYWYRQDPGQGLRLIYYSQIVNDFQKGDIAEGYSVSREKKESFPLTVTSAQKNPTAFYLCASSRAGDYEQYFGPGTRLTVT.

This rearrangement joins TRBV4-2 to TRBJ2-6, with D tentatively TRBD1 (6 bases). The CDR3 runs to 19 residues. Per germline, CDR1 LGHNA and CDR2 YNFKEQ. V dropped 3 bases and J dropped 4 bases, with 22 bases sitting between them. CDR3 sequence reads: CASSQTRGTLALGANVLTF. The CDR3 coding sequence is TGTGCCAGCAGCCAGACGAGGGGGACACTCGCCTTGGGGGCCAACGTCCTGACTTTC.

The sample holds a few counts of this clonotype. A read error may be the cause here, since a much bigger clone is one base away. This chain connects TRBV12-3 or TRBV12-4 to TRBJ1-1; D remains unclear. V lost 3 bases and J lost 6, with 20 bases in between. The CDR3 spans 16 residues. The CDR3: CASSFLRLGRGAEAFF. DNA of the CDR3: TGTGCCAGCAGTTTCCTTCGCTTGGGCCGAGGCGCTGAAGCTTTCTTT.

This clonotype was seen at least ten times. The CDR3, as DNA: TGTGCCAGCAGTGTCGGACTAGCGGGACATAACACAGATACGCAGTATTTT. This sequence encodes CASSVGLAGHNTDTQYF. The chain recombines TRBV6-1 with TRBJ2-3, with 12 nucleotides matching TRBD2. The CDR3 is 17 amino acids. Germline CDR1 and CDR2: MNHNS and SASEGT. J was trimmed by 2 bases and V by 4 bases; bases with no gene match: 7.

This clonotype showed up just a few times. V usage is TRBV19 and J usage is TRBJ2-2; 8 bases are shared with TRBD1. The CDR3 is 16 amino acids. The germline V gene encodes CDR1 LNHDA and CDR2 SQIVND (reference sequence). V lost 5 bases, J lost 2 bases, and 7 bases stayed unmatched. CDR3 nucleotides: TGTGCCAGTAGTGAAACAGGGGGGTCTAACACCGGGGAGCTGTTTTTT. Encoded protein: CASSETGGSNTGELFF.

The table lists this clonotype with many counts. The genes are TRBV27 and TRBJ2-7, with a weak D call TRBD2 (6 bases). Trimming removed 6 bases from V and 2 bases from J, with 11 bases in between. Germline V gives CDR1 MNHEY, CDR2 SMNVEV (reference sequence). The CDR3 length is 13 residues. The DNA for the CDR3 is TGTGCCAGCAGCTGGGGGGAGGCCTACGAGCAGTACTTC. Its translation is CASSWGEAYEQYF.

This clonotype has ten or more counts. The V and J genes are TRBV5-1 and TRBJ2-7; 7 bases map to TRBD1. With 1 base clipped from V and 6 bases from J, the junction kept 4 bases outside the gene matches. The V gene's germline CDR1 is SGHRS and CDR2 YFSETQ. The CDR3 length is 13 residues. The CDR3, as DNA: TGCGCCAGCAGCTTGTTCAGGGGGACCGAGCAGTACTTC. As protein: CASSLFRGTEQYF.

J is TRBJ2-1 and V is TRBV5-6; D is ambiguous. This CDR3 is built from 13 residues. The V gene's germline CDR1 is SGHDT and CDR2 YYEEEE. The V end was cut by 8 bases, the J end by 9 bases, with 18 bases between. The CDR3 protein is CASTSPVISEQFF. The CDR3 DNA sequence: TGTGCCAGTACCAGCCCCGTGATAAGTGAGCAGTTCTTC.